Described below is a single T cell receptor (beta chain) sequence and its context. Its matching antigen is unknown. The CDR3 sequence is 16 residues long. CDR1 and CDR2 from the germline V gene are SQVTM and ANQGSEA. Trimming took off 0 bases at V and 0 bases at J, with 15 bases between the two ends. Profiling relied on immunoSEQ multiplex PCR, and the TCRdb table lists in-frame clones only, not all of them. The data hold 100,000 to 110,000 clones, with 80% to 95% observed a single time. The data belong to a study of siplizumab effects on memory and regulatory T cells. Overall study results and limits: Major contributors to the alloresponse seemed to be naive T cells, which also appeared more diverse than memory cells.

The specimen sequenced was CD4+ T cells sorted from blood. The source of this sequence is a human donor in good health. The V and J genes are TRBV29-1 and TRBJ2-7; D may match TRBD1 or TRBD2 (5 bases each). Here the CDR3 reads CSVEDRDGSSSYEQYF. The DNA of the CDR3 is TGCAGCGTTGAAGATCGGGACGGGTCGAGCTCCTACGAGCAGTACTTC.